This T cell receptor beta chain was sequenced for a study of patients and donors after allogeneic stem cell transplantation. MiXCR, run by TCRdb on the RT-PCR reads, gives a single entry per CDR3 protein. The table has about 34,000 distinct CDR3 sequences, less than 45% seen once; the top ten hold over 65%. This clonotype was detected a few times. Material for sequencing was blood, either unsorted or a sorted T cell fraction (not recorded which). This receptor was taken from a human donor who was either an allogeneic HSCT recipient or a stem cell or donor lymphocyte infusion donor (not recorded which). It is not recorded whose cells these are; they may come from a transplant donor.

Here the CDR3 reads CASSLGDRTSPLHF. The CDR3 DNA sequence: TGTGCCAGCAGTTTAGGCGACCGGACTTCACCCCTCCACTTT. The chain carries TRBV12-3 or TRBV12-4 and TRBJ1-6; D is unclear. V lost 1 base and J 9 bases, leaving 10 bases between the germline ends. The CDR3 runs 14 residues.